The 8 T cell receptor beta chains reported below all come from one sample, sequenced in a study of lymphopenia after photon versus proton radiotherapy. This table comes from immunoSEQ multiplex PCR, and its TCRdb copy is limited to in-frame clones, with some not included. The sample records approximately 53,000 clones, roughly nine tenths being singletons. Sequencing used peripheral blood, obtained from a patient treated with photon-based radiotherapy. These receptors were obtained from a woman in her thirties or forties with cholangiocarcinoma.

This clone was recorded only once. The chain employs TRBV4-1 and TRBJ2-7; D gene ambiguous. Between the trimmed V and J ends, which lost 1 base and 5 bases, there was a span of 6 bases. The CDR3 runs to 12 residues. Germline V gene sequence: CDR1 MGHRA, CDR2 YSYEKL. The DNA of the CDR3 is TGCGCCAGCAGCCAAGCTGGGAACGAGCAGTACTTC. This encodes CASSQAGNEQYF.

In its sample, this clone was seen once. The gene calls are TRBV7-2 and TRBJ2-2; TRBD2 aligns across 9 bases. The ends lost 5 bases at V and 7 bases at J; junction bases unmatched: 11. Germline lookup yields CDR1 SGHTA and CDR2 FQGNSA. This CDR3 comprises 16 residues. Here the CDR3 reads CASSLSAGGAYGELFF. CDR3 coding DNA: TGTGCCAGCAGCCTTTCAGCGGGGGGAGCCTACGGGGAGCTGTTTTTT.

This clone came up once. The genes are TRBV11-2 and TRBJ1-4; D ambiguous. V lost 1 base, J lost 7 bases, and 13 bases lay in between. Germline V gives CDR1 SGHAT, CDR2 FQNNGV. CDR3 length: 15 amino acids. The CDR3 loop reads CASSLVTGWGEKLFF. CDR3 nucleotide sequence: TGTGCCAGCAGCTTAGTCACTGGCTGGGGTGAAAAACTGTTTTTT. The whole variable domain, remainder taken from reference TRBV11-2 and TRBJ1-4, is EAGVAQSPRYKIIEKRQSVAFWCNPISGHATLYWYQQILGQGPKLLIQFQNNGVVDDSQLPKDRFSAERLKGVDSTLKIQPAKLEDSAVYLCASSLVTGWGEKLFFGSGTQLSVL.

The chain's CDR3 is CASSPQMGSTDTQYF. The CDR3 coding sequence is TGTGCCAGCAGTCCCCAGATGGGGAGCACAGATACGCAGTATTTT. The genes are TRBV6-1 and TRBJ2-3; D is unresolved. This CDR3 spans 15 amino acids. V was cut by 5 bases and J by 0 bases, with 12 bases left in between. The germline V gene has CDR1 MNHNS and CDR2 SASEGT.

This CDR3 reads CASSLRVPNVLTF. In DNA form, the CDR3 reads TGTGCCAGCAGTTTACGAGTTCCCAACGTCCTGACTTTC. The chain couples TRBV28 to TRBJ2-6, with unresolved D. CDR3 length: 13 amino acids. V lost 2 bases, J lost 8 bases, and 7 bases lay in between. In germline, CDR1 is MDHEN, CDR2 SYDVKM.

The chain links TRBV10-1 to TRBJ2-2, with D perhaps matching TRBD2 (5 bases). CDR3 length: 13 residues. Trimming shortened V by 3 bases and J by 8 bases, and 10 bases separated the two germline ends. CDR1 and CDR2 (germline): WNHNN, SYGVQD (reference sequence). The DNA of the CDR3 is TGCGCCAGCAGTGAAGGAGGCAGGGGGGAGCTGTTTTTT. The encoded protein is CASSEGGRGELFF.

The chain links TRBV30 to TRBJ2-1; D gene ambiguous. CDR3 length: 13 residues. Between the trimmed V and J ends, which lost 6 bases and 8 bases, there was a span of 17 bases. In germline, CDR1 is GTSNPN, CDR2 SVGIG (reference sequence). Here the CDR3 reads CACGSVTWDEQFF. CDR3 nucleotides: TGTGCCTGCGGGTCCGTGACTTGGGATGAGCAGTTCTTC.

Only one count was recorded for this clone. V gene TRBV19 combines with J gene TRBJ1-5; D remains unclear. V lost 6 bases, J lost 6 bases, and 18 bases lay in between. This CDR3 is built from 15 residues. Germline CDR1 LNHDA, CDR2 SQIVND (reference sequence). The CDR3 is CASRPLVGSSQPQHF. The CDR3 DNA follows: TGTGCCAGTAGGCCCCTAGTAGGTTCCAGTCAGCCCCAGCATTTT.